These 10 T cell receptor beta chains were sequenced from one sample in a study of Ad26.COV2.S vaccination and SARS-CoV-2 variants. Clones were sequenced by immunoSEQ multiplex PCR, and TCRdb holds only the in-frame ones, with some missing. The table includes approximately 400,000 clones, about 92% detected once. Source: peripheral blood, taken after recovery from COVID-19. Receptor source: a human donor who had recovered from COVID-19.

This chain joins TRBV9 and TRBJ2-2; D is uncertain. This CDR3 contains 13 residues. Germline CDR1 is SGDLS and CDR2 is YYNGEE. V lost 0 bases and J lost 6, with 6 bases in between. The CDR3 is CASSVGTSGELFF. The CDR3 nucleotides read TGTGCCAGCAGCGTAGGAACCTCCGGGGAGCTGTTTTTT.

The chain recombines TRBV10-1 with TRBJ2-3; a possible D gene is TRBD2 (5 bases). CDR3 length equals 13 residues. Trimming shortened V by 6 bases and J by 8 bases, and 15 bases separated the two germline ends. CDR1 and CDR2 from the germline V gene are WNHNN and SYGVQD (reference sequence). CDR3 DNA: TGCGCCAGCAGGCCGGACTTGAGGAGTACGCAGTATTTT. This translates into CASRPDLRSTQYF.

The chain is built from TRBV6-6 and TRBJ1-2, with 7 nucleotides matching TRBD1. The CDR3 runs to 14 residues. Trimming removed 5 bases from V and 2 bases from J; junction bases left unmatched: 5. Germline CDR1 is MNHNY and CDR2 is SVGAGI (reference sequence). As DNA, the CDR3 is TGTGCCAGCAGTACCTCACAGGGGAACTATGGCTACACCTTC. This sequence encodes CASSTSQGNYGYTF.

This clone appeared a few times. V and J are TRBV6-1 and TRBJ2-7; D perhaps matches TRBD2 (7 bases). Trimming stripped 1 base from V and 8 bases from J, with 27 bases between. This CDR3 is built from 18 residues. Looked up from germline, CDR1 is MNHNS and CDR2 is SASEGT. The CDR3 DNA is TGTGCCAGCAGTGAAGAAATACGGGGGGCGCCGCCAAACCTGAAGCAGTACTTC. Amino acids: CASSEEIRGAPPNLKQYF.

V gene TRBV5-4 combines with J gene TRBJ1-3, with D perhaps matching TRBD1 (5 bases). The CDR3 covers 13 residues. V was cut by 2 bases and J by 6 bases, with 9 bases left in between. Germline V CDR1 and CDR2: SGHNT, YYREEE (reference sequence). CDR3 DNA sequence: TGTGCCAGCAGCTTTGGAGGGGAAAACACCATATATTTT. This translates into CASSFGGENTIYF.

The genes are TRBV19 and TRBJ1-1, with TRBD1 matching over 7 bases. Trimming removed 3 bases from V and 7 bases from J; junction bases left unmatched: 2. CDR1 LNHDA and CDR2 SQIVND come from the germline V gene (reference sequence). The CDR3 contains 12 residues. CDR3 DNA sequence: TGTGCCAGTAGTATCCGGGACAGTGAAGCTTTCTTT. Encoded protein: CASSIRDSEAFF.

The chain links TRBV5-4 to TRBJ1-2, with 9 bases aligning to TRBD1. Unmatched junction bases numbered 12, after V lost 4 bases and J lost 8 bases. The CDR3 spans 15 residues. Germline CDR1 reads SGHNT; CDR2 reads YYREEE (reference sequence). The CDR3 region has the DNA TGTGCCAGCAGCCACCGGACAGGGGAGTGGGAGGGCTACACCTTC. Translating gives CASSHRTGEWEGYTF.

The genes are TRBV6-5 and TRBJ1-1; TRBD1 aligns across 9 bases. The V and J ends lost 6 bases and 4 bases, in that order; junction bases with no gene match: 9. The germline V gene has CDR1 MNHEY and CDR2 SVGAGI. This CDR3 spans 15 amino acids. The CDR3 region is CASRGTGSSTTEAFF. As DNA, the CDR3 is TGTGCCAGCAGAGGGACAGGGTCCTCGACCACTGAAGCTTTCTTT.

The genes are TRBV9 and TRBJ2-3; 7 bases map to TRBD1. This CDR3 comprises 15 residues. CDR1 is SGDLS and CDR2 is YYNGEE in the germline V gene. V lost 0 bases to trimming and J lost 0 bases; unmatched junction nucleotides: 1. CDR3 nucleotide sequence: TGTGCCAGCAGCGTAGAGGACAGGAGCACAGATACGCAGTATTTT. Protein: CASSVEDRSTDTQYF.

This chain joins TRBV20-1 and TRBJ1-1; 7 positions match TRBD1. Germline values: CDR1 DFQATT, CDR2 SNEGSKA (reference sequence). There are 10 residues in the CDR3. The V gene end was trimmed by 6 bases and the J gene end by 9 bases; junction bases not matched to a gene: 4. The CDR3: CSATTGKAFF. DNA of the CDR3: TGCAGTGCAACGACAGGGAAAGCTTTCTTT.